The sequence of this T cell receptor (beta chain) was determined in a study of blood T cell repertoires in COVID-19. Study-level background: Sites across the United States, Italy and Spain contributed samples from acute and convalescent COVID-19. The cDNA or gDNA used as material had been derived from T cells, B-cell-depleted T cells, or PBMCs.

Original processing notes: From reference gene primer amplification, estimates of nucleated cell counts were derived. Libraries were prepared by immunoSEQ multiplex PCR; TCRdb keeps only in-frame clonotypes and omits some of them. The V and J calls and clone size are taken from that table; D and trimming were inferred from the DNA. The sample includes roughly 200,000 clones, around 80% seen only once; the top ten take less than 20%. The CDR3 runs to 14 residues. Looked up from germline, CDR1 is SGHRS and CDR2 is YFSETQ. The ends were cut back, 4 bases at V and 7 bases at J, with 17 bases in the middle.

The J gene is TRBJ1-2, the V gene TRBV5-1; D may be TRBD1 (6 bases). The sequencing sample was made of peripheral blood. This clonotype was obtained from a human donor in a cohort sampled during active COVID-19. CDR3 amino acids: CASSPGAGGSGYTF. DNA of the CDR3: TGCGCCAGCAGCCCGGGGGCCGGGGGGTCTGGCTACACCTTC.